The entry that follows covers one T cell receptor beta chain sequence. The antigen remains undetermined. The record originates from a study of T-cell reconstitution after alpha-beta-depleted transplantation in children. CDR1 and CDR2 from the germline V gene are DFQATT and SNEGSKA (reference sequence). Deletions cut 5 bases from V and 2 bases from J, with 13 bases between. The CDR3 is 14 amino acids. For TCRbeta, the library was prepared with unique molecular identifiers. TCRdb processed the PCR reads anew with MiXCR; each CDR3 protein has one entry. In the table there are a few hundred thousand distinct CDR3 sequences, roughly 30% of which are singletons. Study observations and caveats: Two months or so post-transplant, alpha-beta T cells reportedly derived from several hundred expanded graft clones. There were some patients whose high TCRbeta diversity at day 60 came from surviving recipient T cells and thymic progenitors. Newly produced T cells mostly provided counts and TCRbeta diversity after one year, as hyperexpanded clones declined.

The receptor was derived from a boy less than two years old with Wiskott-Aldrich syndrome, due to receive a stem cell transplant. The source material was PBMCs, sampled before TCRalphabeta/CD19-depleted stem cell transplant. The chain joins TRBV20-1 to TRBJ1-5; weak D call: TRBD1 (5 bases). Written as DNA, the CDR3 is TGCAGTGCTGGGGGTACGTTGGGCAATCAGCCCCAGCATTTT. Residues: CSAGGTLGNQPQHF.